There are many counts of the clone carrying this T cell receptor beta chain. Its specificity is unknown. The junction differs from germline at one of its ends, possibly a read error. The data were taken from a study of T cell repertoires in cytomegalovirus infection. Study details: Matching HLA type and CMV infection were both indicated by public TCR beta signatures.

The length of the CDR3 is 14 residues. The germline V gene encodes CDR1 MNHEY and CDR2 SMNVEV (reference sequence). Study-level points and caveats: Ex vivo responses were dominated by HLA-C-restricted CMV-specific TCR beta clonotypes. Carriers of CMV and the relevant HLA type were discriminated by public TCR beta frequency.

Each CDR3 protein is one row after TCRdb ran MiXCR on the reads. Among about 890,000 distinct CDR3 sequences listed, roughly 31% were seen once. The V gene is TRBV27, the J gene TRBJ1-2, with TRBD1 matching 8 bases. This material consisted of cultured CD8+ T cells from PBMCs, taken from culture after CMV antigen stimulation. This sequence was found in a human donor in good health (CMV status not recorded). Some clones in this sample may be carry-over from other donors' samples. The CDR3 is CASSLSGTGYGYTF. The CDR3 region has the DNA TGTGCCAGCAGCTTATCCGGGACAGGTTATGGCTACACCTTC.